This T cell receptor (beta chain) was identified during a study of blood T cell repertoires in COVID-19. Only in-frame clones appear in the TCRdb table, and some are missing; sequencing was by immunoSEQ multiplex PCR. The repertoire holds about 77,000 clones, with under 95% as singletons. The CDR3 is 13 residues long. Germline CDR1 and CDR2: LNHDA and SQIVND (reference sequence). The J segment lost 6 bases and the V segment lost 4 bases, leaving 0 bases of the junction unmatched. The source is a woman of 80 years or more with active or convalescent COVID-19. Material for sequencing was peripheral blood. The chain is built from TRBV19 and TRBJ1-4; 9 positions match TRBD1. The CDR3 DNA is TGTGCCAGTAGTAGACAGGGGGATGAAAAACTGTTTTTT. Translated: CASSRQGDEKLFF.